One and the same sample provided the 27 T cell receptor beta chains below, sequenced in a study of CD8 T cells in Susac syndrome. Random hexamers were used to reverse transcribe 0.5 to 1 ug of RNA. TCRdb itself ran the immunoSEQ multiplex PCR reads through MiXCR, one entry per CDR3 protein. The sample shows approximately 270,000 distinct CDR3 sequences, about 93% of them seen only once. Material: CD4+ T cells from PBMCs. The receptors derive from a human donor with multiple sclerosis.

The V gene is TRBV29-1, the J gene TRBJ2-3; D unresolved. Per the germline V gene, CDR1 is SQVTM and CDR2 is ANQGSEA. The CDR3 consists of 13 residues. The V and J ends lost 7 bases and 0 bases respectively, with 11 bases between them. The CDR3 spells CSAERASTDTQYF. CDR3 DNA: TGCAGCGCCGAACGGGCTAGCACAGATACGCAGTATTTT.

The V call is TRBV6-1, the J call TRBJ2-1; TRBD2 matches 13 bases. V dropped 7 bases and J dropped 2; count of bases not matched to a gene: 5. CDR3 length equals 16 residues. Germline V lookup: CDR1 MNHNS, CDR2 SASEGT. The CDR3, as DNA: TGTGCCAGCATGTCCGGACTAGCGGGAGCCTACAATGAGCAGTTCTTC. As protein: CASMSGLAGAYNEQFF.

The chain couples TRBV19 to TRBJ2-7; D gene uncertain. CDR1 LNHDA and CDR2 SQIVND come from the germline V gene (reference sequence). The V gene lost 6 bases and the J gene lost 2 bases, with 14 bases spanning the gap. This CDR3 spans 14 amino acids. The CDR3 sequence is CASRAGGPPYEQYV. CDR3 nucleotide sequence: TGTGCCAGTAGAGCTGGCGGTCCCCCCTACGAGCAGTACGTC.

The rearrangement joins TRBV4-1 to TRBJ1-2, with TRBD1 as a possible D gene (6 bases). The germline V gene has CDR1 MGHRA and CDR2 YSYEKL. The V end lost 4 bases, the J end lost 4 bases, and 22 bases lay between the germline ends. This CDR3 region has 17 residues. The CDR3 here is CASSRRKQSGDPYGYTF. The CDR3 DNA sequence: TGCGCCAGCAGCCGCCGCAAACAGTCAGGGGATCCCTATGGCTACACCTTC.

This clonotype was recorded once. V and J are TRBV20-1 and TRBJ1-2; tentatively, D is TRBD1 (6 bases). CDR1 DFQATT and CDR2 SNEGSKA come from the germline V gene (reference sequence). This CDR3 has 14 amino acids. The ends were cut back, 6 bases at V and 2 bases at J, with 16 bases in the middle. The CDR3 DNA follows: TGCAGTGCCGCTGGGGCAGGGGCGAACTATGGCTACACCTTC. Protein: CSAAGAGANYGYTF.

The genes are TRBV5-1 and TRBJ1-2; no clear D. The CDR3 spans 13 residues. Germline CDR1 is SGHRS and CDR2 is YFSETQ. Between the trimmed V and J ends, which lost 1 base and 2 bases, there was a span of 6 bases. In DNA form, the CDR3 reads TGCGCCAGCAGCTTGTGGCAAAACTATGGCTACACCTTC. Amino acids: CASSLWQNYGYTF.

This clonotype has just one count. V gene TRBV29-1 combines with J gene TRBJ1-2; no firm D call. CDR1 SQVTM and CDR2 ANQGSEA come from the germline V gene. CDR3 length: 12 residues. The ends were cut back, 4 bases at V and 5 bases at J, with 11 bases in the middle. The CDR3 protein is CSVGDGQYGYTF. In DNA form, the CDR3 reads TGCAGCGTTGGTGATGGGCAGTATGGCTACACCTTC.

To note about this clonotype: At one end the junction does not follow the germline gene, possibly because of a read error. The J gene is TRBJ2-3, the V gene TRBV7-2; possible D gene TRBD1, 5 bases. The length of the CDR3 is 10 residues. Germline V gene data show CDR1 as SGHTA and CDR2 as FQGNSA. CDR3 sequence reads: CASSYDRMDF. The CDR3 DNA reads TGTGCCAGCAGTTACGACAGAATGGATTTT.

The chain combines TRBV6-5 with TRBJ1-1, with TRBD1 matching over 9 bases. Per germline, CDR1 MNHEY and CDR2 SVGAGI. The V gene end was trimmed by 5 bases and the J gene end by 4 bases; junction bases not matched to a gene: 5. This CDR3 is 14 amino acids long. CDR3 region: CASSVDRGSTEAFF. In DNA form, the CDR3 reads TGTGCCAGCAGTGTCGACAGGGGGTCCACTGAAGCTTTCTTT.

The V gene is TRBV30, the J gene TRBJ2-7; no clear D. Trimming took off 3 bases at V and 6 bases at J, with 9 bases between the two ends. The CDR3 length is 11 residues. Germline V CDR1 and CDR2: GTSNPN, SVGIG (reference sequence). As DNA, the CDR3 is TGTGCCTGGAGCGCTAGTACCGAGCAGTACTTC. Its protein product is CAWSASTEQYF. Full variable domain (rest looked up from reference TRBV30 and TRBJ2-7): SQTIHQWPATLVQPVGSPLSLECTVEGTSNPNLYWYRQAAGRGLQLLFYSVGIGQISSEVPQNLSASRPQDRQFILSSKKLLLSDSGFYLCAWSASTEQYFGPGTRLTVT.

The CDR3 bases are TGTGCCAGCAGTTTATCGCAAGAACCCTACGAGCAGTACGTC. Residues: CASSLSQEPYEQYV. V is TRBV27 and J is TRBJ2-7; D is ambiguous. The germline CDR1 and CDR2 sequences are MNHEY and SMNVEV (reference sequence). The CDR3 has 14 amino acids. Trimming left V 0 bases short and J 2 bases short, with 8 bases between.

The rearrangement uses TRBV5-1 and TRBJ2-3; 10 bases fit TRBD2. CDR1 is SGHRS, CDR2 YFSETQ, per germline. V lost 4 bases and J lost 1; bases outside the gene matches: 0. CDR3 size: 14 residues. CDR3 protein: CASSGTSGTDTQYF. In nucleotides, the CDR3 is TGCGCCAGCAGCGGGACTAGCGGCACAGATACGCAGTATTTT.

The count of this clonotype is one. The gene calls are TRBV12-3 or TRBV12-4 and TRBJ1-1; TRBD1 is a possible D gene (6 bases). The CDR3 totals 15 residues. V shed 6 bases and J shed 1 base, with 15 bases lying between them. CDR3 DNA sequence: TGTGCCAGCAGCCCATCCGGGACACCGAACACTGAAGCTTTCTTT. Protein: CASSPSGTPNTEAFF.

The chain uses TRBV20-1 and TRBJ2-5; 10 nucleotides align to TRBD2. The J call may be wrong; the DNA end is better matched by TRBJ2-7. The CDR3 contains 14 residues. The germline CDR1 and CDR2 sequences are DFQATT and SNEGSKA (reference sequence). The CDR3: CSVGSGGNSYEQYF. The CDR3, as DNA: TGCAGTGTTGGTAGCGGGGGGAATTCCTACGAGCAGTACTTC.

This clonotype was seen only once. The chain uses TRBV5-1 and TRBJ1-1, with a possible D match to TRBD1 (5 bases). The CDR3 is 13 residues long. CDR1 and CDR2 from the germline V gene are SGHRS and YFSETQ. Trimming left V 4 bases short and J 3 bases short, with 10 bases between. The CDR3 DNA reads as TGCGCCAGCAGCAGAAGGGGAGACACTGAAGCTTTCTTT. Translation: CASSRRGDTEAFF.

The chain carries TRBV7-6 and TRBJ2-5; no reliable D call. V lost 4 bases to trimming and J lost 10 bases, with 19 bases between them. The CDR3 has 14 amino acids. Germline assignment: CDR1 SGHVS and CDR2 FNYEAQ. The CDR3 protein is CASSSPKGKGDQYF. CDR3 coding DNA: TGTGCCAGCAGCTCACCTAAAGGGAAAGGAGACCAGTACTTC.

CDR3 bases: TGTGCCAGCAGCCAAGGGTGGATTAGCGGGAGGGCGAACACCGGGGAGCTGTTTTTT. This sequence encodes CASSQGWISGRANTGELFF. The gene calls are TRBV5-6 and TRBJ2-2; 11 positions match TRBD2. V gave up 4 bases and J gave up 0 bases; unmatched junction bases: 11. The CDR3 is 19 amino acids. Germline values: CDR1 SGHDT, CDR2 YYEEEE. The full variable domain, completed using reference TRBV5-6 and TRBJ2-2, is DAGVTQSPTHLIKTRGQQVTLRCSPKSGHDTVSWYQQALGQGPQFIFQYYEEEERQRGNFPDRFSGHQFPNYSSELNVNALLLGDSALYLCASSQGWISGRANTGELFFGEGSRLTVL.

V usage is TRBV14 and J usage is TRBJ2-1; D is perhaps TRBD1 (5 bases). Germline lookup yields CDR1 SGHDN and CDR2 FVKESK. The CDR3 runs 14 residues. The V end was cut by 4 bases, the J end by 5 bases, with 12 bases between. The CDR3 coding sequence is TGTGCCAGCAGCCTGGGCTGGGGCGACAATGAGCAGTTCTTC. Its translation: CASSLGWGDNEQFF.

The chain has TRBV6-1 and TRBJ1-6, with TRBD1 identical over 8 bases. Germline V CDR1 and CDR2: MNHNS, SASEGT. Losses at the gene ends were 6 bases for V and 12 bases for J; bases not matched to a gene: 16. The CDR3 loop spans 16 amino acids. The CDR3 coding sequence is TGTGCCAGCAGGCCCCGGGACAGGACCCTGGGGGGACCCCTCCACTTT. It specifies CASRPRDRTLGGPLHF.

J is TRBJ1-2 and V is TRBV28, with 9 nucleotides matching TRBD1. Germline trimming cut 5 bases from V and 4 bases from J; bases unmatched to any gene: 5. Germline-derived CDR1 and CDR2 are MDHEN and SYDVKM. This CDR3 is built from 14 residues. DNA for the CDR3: TGTGCCAGCAGTACGATACAGGGGGCCTATGGCTACACCTTC. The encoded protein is CASSTIQGAYGYTF.

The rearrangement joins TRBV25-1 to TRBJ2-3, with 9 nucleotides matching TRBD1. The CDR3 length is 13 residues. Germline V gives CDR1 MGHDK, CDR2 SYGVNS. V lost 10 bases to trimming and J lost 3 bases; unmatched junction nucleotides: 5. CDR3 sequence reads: CATSGQGTDTQYF. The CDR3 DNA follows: TGTGCCACCTCCGGACAGGGGACAGATACGCAGTATTTT. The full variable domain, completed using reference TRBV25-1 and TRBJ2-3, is EADIYQTPRYLVIGTGKKITLECSQTMGHDKMYWYQQDPGMELHLIHYSYGVNSTEKGDLSSESTVSRIRTEHFPLTLESARPSHTSQYLCATSGQGTDTQYFGPGTRLTVL.

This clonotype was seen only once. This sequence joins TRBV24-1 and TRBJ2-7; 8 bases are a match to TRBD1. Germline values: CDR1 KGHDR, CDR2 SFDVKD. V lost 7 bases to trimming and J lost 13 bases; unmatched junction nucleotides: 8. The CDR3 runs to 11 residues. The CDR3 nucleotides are TGTGCCACCAGCTGGGACAGGAACCTTTACTTC. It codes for CATSWDRNLYF.

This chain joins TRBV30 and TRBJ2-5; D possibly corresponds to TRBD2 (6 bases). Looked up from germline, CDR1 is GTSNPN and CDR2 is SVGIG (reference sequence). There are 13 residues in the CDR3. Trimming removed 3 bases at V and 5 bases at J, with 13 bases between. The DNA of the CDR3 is TGTGCCTGGAGCGGACATGGGGGGGAGACCCAGTACTTC. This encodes CAWSGHGGETQYF. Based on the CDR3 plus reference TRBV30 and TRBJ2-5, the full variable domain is SQTIHQWPATLVQPVGSPLSLECTVEGTSNPNLYWYRQAAGRGLQLLFYSVGIGQISSEVPQNLSASRPQDRQFILSSKKLLLSDSGFYLCAWSGHGGETQYFGPGTRLLVL.

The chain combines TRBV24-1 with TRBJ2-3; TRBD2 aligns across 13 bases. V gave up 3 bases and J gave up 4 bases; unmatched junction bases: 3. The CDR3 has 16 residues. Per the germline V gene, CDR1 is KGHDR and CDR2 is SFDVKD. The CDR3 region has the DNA TGTGCCACCAGTGATCGTGGACTAGCGGGAGCAGATACGCAGTATTTT. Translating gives CATSDRGLAGADTQYF.

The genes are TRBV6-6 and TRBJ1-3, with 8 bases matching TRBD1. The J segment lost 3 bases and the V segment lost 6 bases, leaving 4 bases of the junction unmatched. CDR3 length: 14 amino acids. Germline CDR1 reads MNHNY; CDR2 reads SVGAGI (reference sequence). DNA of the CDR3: TGTGCCAGCAGCCTACAGGGGGTTGGAAACACCATATATTTT. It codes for CASSLQGVGNTIYF.

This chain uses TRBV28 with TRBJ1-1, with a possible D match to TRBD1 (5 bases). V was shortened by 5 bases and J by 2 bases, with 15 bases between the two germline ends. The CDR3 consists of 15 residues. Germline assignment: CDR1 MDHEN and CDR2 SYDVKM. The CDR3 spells CASSPTDSLNTEAFF. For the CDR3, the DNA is TGTGCCAGCAGTCCCACCGACAGCTTAAACACTGAAGCTTTCTTT.

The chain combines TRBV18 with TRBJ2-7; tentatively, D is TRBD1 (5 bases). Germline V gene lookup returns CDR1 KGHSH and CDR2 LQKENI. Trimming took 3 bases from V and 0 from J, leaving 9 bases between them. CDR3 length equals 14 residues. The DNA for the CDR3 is TGTGCCAGCTCACCGACAGCCAGCTCCTACGAGCAGTACGTC. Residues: CASSPTASSYEQYV.